This is a list of T cell receptor beta chains from one sample in a study of immune heterogeneity within non-small cell lung tumors. TCRdb processed the multiplex PCR reads anew with MiXCR; each CDR3 protein has one entry. The sample lists about 5,000 distinct CDR3 sequences; 22% were seen once. Material: lung tumor tissue. The receptors here all came from a man aged 60 to 69 with non-small cell lung cancer. CDR3s include the opening cysteine and the closing phenylalanine or tryptophan. Each record gives: clone size, V gene, J gene, D gene, CDR3 length, CDR3 DNA, CDR3 protein. The D gene is left open where the match is weak. Clone sizes are given selectively: once, few, many, or a class where the clone is expanded.

abundance: .
v_gene: TRBV9
j_gene: TRBJ2-2
d_gene: .
len: 17
CDR3nt: TGTGCCAGCAGCGTAGTTGAACGTGGCAGGGCGGCCGGGGAGCTGTTTTTT
CDR3aa: CASSVVERGRAAGELFF

abundance: medium-sized
v_gene: TRBV6-1
j_gene: TRBJ2-1
d_gene: .
len: 14
CDR3nt: TGTGCCAGCAGTTACGGGACAAATAACAATGAGCAGTTCTTC
CDR3aa: CASSYGTNNNEQFF

abundance: .
v_gene: TRBV7-3
j_gene: TRBJ1-5
d_gene: TRBD1
len: 17
CDR3nt: TGTGCCAGCAGACCCACCCCCGGGGACAGGGGTAATCAGCCCCGGCATTTT
CDR3aa: CASRPTPGDRGNQPRHF

abundance: .
v_gene: TRBV5-1
j_gene: TRBJ2-7
d_gene: .
len: 11
CDR3nt: TGCGCCAGCAGCTTGCCGGGCGAGCAGTACTTC
CDR3aa: CASSLPGEQYF

abundance: .
v_gene: TRBV6-2/TRBV6-3
j_gene: TRBJ1-5
d_gene: TRBD1
len: 15
CDR3nt: TGTGGCAGACTAGGAGGAGGGGGCTGGAATCAGCCCCAGCATTTT
CDR3aa: CGRLGGGGWNQPQHF

abundance: many
v_gene: TRBV6-1
j_gene: TRBJ2-2
d_gene: .
len: 15
CDR3nt: TGTGCCAGCAGTTACGGGGTAGCGCGGGTCGGGGAGCTGTTTTTT
CDR3aa: CASSYGVARVGELFF

abundance: medium-sized
v_gene: TRBV20-1
j_gene: TRBJ2-3
d_gene: .
len: 14
CDR3nt: TGCAGTGCTAGCCTAAACAGGGTTAGAGATACGCAGTATTTT
CDR3aa: CSASLNRVRDTQYF

abundance: many
v_gene: TRBV5-1
j_gene: TRBJ2-3
d_gene: TRBD1
len: 16
CDR3nt: TGCGCCAGCAGCCGGGCCGGGACAGGGTATTCAGATACGCAGTATTTT
CDR3aa: CASSRAGTGYSDTQYF

abundance: medium-sized
v_gene: TRBV3-1
j_gene: TRBJ2-7
d_gene: TRBD1
len: 11
CDR3nt: TGTGCCAGCAGCCAAGGGACAGGGATCTTCTTC
CDR3aa: CASSQGTGIFF

abundance: once
v_gene: TRBV3-1
j_gene: TRBJ1-3
d_gene: .
len: 13
CDR3nt: TGTGCCACCAGAGGGGGAGCTGGAAACATCATATATTTC
CDR3aa: CATRGGAGNIIYF

abundance: .
v_gene: TRBV28
j_gene: TRBJ2-2
d_gene: .
len: 16
CDR3nt: TGTGCCAGCATGTCGGGCCGTGACGGCAACACCGGGGAGCTGTTTTTT
CDR3aa: CASMSGRDGNTGELFF

abundance: medium-sized
v_gene: TRBV6-1
j_gene: TRBJ2-7
d_gene: TRBD1
len: 13
CDR3nt: TGTGCCAGCAGTTGGACAGGGGGCTACGAGCAGTACTTC
CDR3aa: CASSWTGGYEQYF

abundance: medium-sized
v_gene: TRBV2
j_gene: TRBJ2-3
d_gene: .
len: 13
CDR3nt: TGTGCCAGCAGTGAGGCGGGAACAGATACGCAGTATTTT
CDR3aa: CASSEAGTDTQYF

abundance: medium-sized
v_gene: TRBV6-1
j_gene: TRBJ2-3
d_gene: .
len: 13
CDR3nt: TGTGCCGGAACCCCTGATGACACAGATACGCAGTATTTT
CDR3aa: CAGTPDDTDTQYF

abundance: .
v_gene: TRBV6-2/TRBV6-3
j_gene: TRBJ2-7
d_gene: TRBD1
len: 12
CDR3nt: TGTGCCTGCAGTGGGACAGCAATTTGGCAGTACTTC
CDR3aa: CACSGTAIWQYF

abundance: once
v_gene: TRBV2
j_gene: TRBJ2-5
d_gene: .
len: 13
CDR3nt: TGTGCCAGCAGGGGAACGGGTAGGGAGACCCAGTACTTC
CDR3aa: CASRGTGRETQYF

abundance: medium-sized
v_gene: TRBV2
j_gene: TRBJ2-1
d_gene: .
len: 12
CDR3nt: TGTGCCAGTCGCCCTTTGGGTGATGAGCAGTTCTTC
CDR3aa: CASRPLGDEQFF